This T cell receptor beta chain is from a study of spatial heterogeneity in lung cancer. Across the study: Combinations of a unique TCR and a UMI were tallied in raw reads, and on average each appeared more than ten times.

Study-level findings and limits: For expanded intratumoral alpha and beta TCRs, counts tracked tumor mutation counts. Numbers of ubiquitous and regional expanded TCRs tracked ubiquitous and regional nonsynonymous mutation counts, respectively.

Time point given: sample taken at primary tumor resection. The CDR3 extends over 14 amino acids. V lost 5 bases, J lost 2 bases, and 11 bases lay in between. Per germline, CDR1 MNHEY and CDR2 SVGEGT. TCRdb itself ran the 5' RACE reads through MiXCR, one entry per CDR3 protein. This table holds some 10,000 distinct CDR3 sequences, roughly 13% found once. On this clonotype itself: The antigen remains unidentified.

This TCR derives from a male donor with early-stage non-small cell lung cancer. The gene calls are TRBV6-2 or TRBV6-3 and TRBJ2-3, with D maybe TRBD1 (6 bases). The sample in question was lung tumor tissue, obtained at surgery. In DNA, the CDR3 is TGTGCCAGCAGTGCCGACAGGATCACAGATACGCAGTATTTT. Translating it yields CASSADRITDTQYF.